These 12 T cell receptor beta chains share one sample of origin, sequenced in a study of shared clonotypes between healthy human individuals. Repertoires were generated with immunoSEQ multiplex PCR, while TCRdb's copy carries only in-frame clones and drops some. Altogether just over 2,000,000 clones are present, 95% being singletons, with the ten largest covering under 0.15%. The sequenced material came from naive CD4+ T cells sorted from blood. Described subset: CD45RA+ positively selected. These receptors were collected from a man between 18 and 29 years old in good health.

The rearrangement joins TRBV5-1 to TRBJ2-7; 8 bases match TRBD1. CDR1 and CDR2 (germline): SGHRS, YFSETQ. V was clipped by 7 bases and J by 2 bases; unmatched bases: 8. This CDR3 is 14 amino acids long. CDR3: CASEPGQGPYEQYF. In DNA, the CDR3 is TGCGCCAGCGAGCCTGGACAGGGTCCCTACGAGCAGTACTTC. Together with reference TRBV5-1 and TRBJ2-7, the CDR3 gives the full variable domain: KAGVTQTPRYLIKTRGQQVTLSCSPISGHRSVSWYQQTPGQGLQFLFEYFSETQRNKGNFPGRFSGRQFSNSRSEMNVSTLELGDSALYLCASEPGQGPYEQYFGPGTRLTVT.

CDR3: CASSEGAGGTYEQYF. As DNA, the CDR3 is TGTGCCAGCAGTGAAGGAGCGGGAGGGACCTACGAGCAGTACTTC. The chain couples TRBV6-1 to TRBJ2-7, with 10 positions matching TRBD2. This CDR3 region has 15 residues. Trimming took 1 base from V and 2 from J; bases not matched to a gene: 2. Germline V gene lookup returns CDR1 MNHNS and CDR2 SASEGT.

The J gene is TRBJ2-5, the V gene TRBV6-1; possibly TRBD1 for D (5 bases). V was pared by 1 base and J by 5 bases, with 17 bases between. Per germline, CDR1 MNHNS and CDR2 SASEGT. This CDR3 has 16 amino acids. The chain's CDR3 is CASSEGAGKGQETQYF. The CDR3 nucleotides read TGTGCCAGCAGTGAAGGAGCAGGGAAAGGTCAGGAGACCCAGTACTTC.

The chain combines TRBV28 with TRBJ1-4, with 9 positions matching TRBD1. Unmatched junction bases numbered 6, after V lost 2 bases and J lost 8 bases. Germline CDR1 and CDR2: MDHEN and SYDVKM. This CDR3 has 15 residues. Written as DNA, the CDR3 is TGTGCCAGCAGTTTAGTGGGACAGGGTTACGAAAAACTGTTTTTT. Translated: CASSLVGQGYEKLFF. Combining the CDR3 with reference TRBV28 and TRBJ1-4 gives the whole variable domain DVKVTQSSRYLVKRTGEKVFLECVQDMDHENMFWYRQDPGLGLRLIYFSYDVKMKEKGDIPEGYSVSREKKERFSLILESASTNQTSMYLCASSLVGQGYEKLFFGSGTQLSVL.

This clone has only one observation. The CDR3 DNA is TGTGCCAGCAGTGTTTGGCAGATGAACACCGGGGAGCTGTTTTTT. Its protein is CASSVWQMNTGELFF. The rearrangement uses TRBV2 and TRBJ2-2, with D unresolved. The CDR3 loop spans 15 amino acids. The germline V gene has CDR1 SNHLY and CDR2 FYNNEI. Trimming removed 4 bases from V and 1 base from J, with 10 bases in between.

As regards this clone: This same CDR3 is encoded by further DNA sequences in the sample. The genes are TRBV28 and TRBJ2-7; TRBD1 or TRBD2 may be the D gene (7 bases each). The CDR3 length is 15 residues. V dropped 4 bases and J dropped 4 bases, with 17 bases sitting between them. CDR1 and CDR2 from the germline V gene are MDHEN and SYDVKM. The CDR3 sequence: CASSSTGTGGYEQYF. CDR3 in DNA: TGTGCCAGCAGTTCGACAGGGACGGGAGGTTACGAGCAGTACTTC.

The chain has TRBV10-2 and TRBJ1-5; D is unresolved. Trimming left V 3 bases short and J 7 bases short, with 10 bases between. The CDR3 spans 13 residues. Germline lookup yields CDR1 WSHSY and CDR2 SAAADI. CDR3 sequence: CASSENRGQPQHF. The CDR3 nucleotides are TGCGCCAGCAGTGAAAACCGAGGACAGCCCCAGCATTTT.

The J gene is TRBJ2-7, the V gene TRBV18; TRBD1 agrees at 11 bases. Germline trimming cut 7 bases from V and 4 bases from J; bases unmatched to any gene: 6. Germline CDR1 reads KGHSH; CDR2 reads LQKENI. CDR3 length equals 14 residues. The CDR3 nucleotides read TGTGCCAGCTTAGCCGGGACAGGGGGTTACGAGCAGTACTTC. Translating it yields CASLAGTGGYEQYF.

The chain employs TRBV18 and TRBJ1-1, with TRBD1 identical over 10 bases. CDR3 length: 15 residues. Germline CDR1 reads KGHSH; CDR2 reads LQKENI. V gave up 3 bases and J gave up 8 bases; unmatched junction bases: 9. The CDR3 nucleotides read TGTGCCAGCTCACCCCAGGGACAGGGGCTATTAGAAGCTTTCTTT. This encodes CASSPQGQGLLEAFF.

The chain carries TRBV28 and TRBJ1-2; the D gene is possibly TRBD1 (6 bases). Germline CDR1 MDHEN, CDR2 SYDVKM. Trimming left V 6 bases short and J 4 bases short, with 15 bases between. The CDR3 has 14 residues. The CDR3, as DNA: TGTGCCAGCAGCGTTTCGGGGGGCGTCTATGGCTACACCTTC. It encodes CASSVSGGVYGYTF.

DNA of the CDR3: TGTGCCAGCAGCCAAGGTCTAGCGGGAAGAGTCTGGCGAGAGACCCAGTACTTC. It translates to CASSQGLAGRVWRETQYF. This chain links TRBV14 with TRBJ2-5; 9 positions match TRBD2. Trimming took 1 base from V and 4 from J; bases not matched to a gene: 13. CDR3 length: 18 amino acids. Germline V CDR1 and CDR2: SGHDN, FVKESK.

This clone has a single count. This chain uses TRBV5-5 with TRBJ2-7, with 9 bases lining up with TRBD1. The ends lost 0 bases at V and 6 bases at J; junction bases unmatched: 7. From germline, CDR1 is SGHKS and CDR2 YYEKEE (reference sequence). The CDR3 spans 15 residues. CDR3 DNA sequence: TGTGCCAGCAGCTTGGAGACAGGGGGGTTATCCGAGCAGTACTTC. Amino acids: CASSLETGGLSEQYF.